These 22 T cell receptor beta chains came from one sample sequenced in a study of blood T cell repertoires in COVID-19. Profiled with immunoSEQ multiplex PCR; TCRdb holds only in-frame clones, not every one. The sample comprises a few hundred thousand clones, nearly 90% of which are singletons, and almost 9.5% rests with the top ten. Input material: PBMCs or T cells enriched from blood (not recorded which). These receptors were collected from a woman aged 25-40 years who had recovered from COVID-19.

The chain combines TRBV19 with TRBJ1-6; TRBD1 matches at 10 bases. The J segment lost 7 bases and the V segment lost 10 bases, leaving 10 bases of the junction unmatched. The CDR3 consists of 15 residues. Germline lookup yields CDR1 LNHDA and CDR2 SQIVND (reference sequence). The CDR3 loop is CATKYRDRGNSPLHF. The CDR3, as DNA: TGTGCCACCAAATACCGGGACAGGGGCAATTCACCCCTCCACTTT.

J is TRBJ2-3 and V is TRBV18, with TRBD2 identical over 13 bases. V dropped 4 bases and J dropped 0; count of bases not matched to a gene: 25. Germline values: CDR1 KGHSH, CDR2 LQKENI. This CDR3 is 24 amino acids long. This CDR3 reads CASSLILSPGLAGTPTPSTDTQYF. The CDR3 DNA sequence: TGTGCCAGCTCACTGATCCTTTCACCGGGACTAGCGGGAACACCCACTCCCAGCACAGATACGCAGTATTTT.

This rearrangement joins TRBV5-4 to TRBJ2-7; no clear D. The length of the CDR3 is 14 residues. The germline gives CDR1 SGHNT, CDR2 YYREEE (reference sequence). V was cut by 4 bases and J by 2 bases, with 13 bases left in between. For the CDR3, the DNA is TGTGCCAGCAGCCTGGACGGTCTCCCCTACGAGCAGTACTTC. Its translation is CASSLDGLPYEQYF. Variable domain in full (rest from reference TRBV5-4 and TRBJ2-7): ETGVTQSPTHLIKTRGQQVTLRCSSQSGHNTVSWYQQALGQGPQFIFQYYREEENGRGNFPPRFSGLQFPNYSSELNVNALELDDSALYLCASSLDGLPYEQYFGPGTRLTVT.

The J gene is TRBJ1-1, the V gene TRBV20-1; 7 positions agree with TRBD1. Germline assignment: CDR1 DFQATT and CDR2 SNEGSKA (reference sequence). The CDR3 runs to 11 residues. V was pared by 1 base and J by 9 bases, with 2 bases of the junction left unmatched. CDR3 nucleotides: TGCAGTGCTAGAGGGGGACAGCAAGCTTTCTTT. Encoded protein: CSARGGQQAFF.

The gene calls are TRBV18 and TRBJ1-2, with 7 bases matching TRBD1. The CDR3 has 17 amino acids. Germline lookup yields CDR1 KGHSH and CDR2 LQKENI. V lost 0 bases to trimming and J lost 2 bases; unmatched junction nucleotides: 9. In nucleotides, the CDR3 is TGTGCCAGCTCACCACCCATAAGGCAGGGGGACAACTATGGCTACACCTTC. Its translation: CASSPPIRQGDNYGYTF.

J is TRBJ1-5 and V is TRBV7-2, with TRBD1 identical over 7 bases. V was pared by 1 base and J by 4 bases, with 1 base of the junction left unmatched. From germline, CDR1 is SGHTA and CDR2 FQGNSA. This CDR3 has 14 amino acids. The CDR3 here is CASSLGQGNQPQHF. The CDR3 DNA is TGTGCCAGCAGCTTAGGACAGGGAAATCAGCCCCAGCATTTT.

This clone occurred a few times. This rearrangement joins TRBV7-6 to TRBJ2-1, with TRBD2 matching over 9 bases. Germline CDR1 is SGHVS and CDR2 is FNYEAQ. This CDR3 has 13 amino acids. V lost 3 bases and J lost 9; bases outside the gene matches: 3. The CDR3 DNA reads TGTGCCAGCAGCTTTAGCGGGAGTGGTGAGCAGTTCTTC. It yields the protein CASSFSGSGEQFF.

The rearrangement uses TRBV4-3 and TRBJ1-5; D uncertain. V lost 4 bases and J 7 bases, leaving 11 bases between the germline ends. The CDR3 extends over 13 amino acids. Germline values: CDR1 LGHNA, CDR2 YSLEER. Here the CDR3 reads CASSLGFGQPQHF. CDR3 in DNA: TGCGCCAGCAGCCTCGGTTTCGGGCAGCCCCAGCATTTT.

This clone was seen a single time. The V gene is TRBV18, the J gene TRBJ2-3; tentative D call: TRBD2 (6 bases). Per the germline V gene, CDR1 is KGHSH and CDR2 is LQKENI. This CDR3 is 17 amino acids long. Deletions cut 2 bases from V and 2 bases from J, with 17 bases between. CDR3 nucleotide sequence: TGTGCCAGCTCACCATTTGTGCGGGACCCAATCACAGATACGCAGTATTTT. Translation gives CASSPFVRDPITDTQYF. Complete variable domain (other parts from reference TRBV18 and TRBJ2-3): NAGVMQNPRHLVRRRGQEARLRCSPMKGHSHVYWYRQLPEEGLKFMVYLQKENIIDESGMPKERFSAEFPKEGPSILRIQQVVRGDSAAYFCASSPFVRDPITDTQYFGPGTRLTVL.

The chain links TRBV20-1 to TRBJ1-1; D is undetermined. The V and J ends lost 3 bases and 0 bases respectively, with 11 bases between them. The germline V gene encodes CDR1 DFQATT and CDR2 SNEGSKA (reference sequence). This CDR3 is built from 14 residues. CDR3 residues: CSASLIGVNTEAFF. The CDR3 nucleotides are TGCAGTGCTAGTCTAATCGGGGTGAACACTGAAGCTTTCTTT.

The gene calls are TRBV9 and TRBJ2-7; 10 bases are a match to TRBD2. V was pared by 0 bases and J by 5 bases, with 11 bases of the junction left unmatched. The CDR3 loop spans 17 amino acids. Germline V CDR1 and CDR2: SGDLS, YYNGEE. The CDR3 loop reads CASSVGSGRAKEDEQYF. The CDR3 coding sequence is TGTGCCAGCAGCGTAGGGAGCGGGAGGGCCAAGGAAGACGAGCAGTACTTC.

J is TRBJ1-1 and V is TRBV30; D is uncertain. The CDR3 is made up of 11 amino acids. V was pared by 2 bases and J by 8 bases, with 9 bases between. Germline assignment: CDR1 GTSNPN and CDR2 SVGIG (reference sequence). The CDR3 here is CAWSHSREAFF. The CDR3 DNA follows: TGTGCCTGGAGTCACAGCCGAGAAGCTTTCTTT.

There are a few counts of this clone. V gene TRBV4-2 combines with J gene TRBJ1-2; 10 bases map to TRBD1. J gave up 7 bases and V 1 base, and 9 bases lay outside the gene matches. There are 16 residues in the CDR3. Germline CDR1 LGHNA, CDR2 YNFKEQ. CDR3 sequence reads: CASSQAPGQGRGGYTF. Here the CDR3 DNA reads TGTGCCAGCAGCCAAGCCCCGGGACAGGGGAGGGGTGGCTACACCTTC.

The V call is TRBV27, the J call TRBJ2-2, with D possibly TRBD2 on 5 matching bases. V lost 1 base and J lost 3, with 15 bases in between. CDR3 length: 17 residues. The germline V gene has CDR1 MNHEY and CDR2 SMNVEV (reference sequence). CDR3 sequence: CASSLLRQTRDTGELFF. As DNA, the CDR3 is TGTGCCAGCAGTTTATTGCGGCAAACGCGGGACACCGGGGAGCTGTTTTTT.

The chain links TRBV12-3 or TRBV12-4 to TRBJ2-1; no clear D. The CDR3 consists of 11 residues. Trimming stripped 3 bases from V and 10 bases from J, with 7 bases between. CDR3 sequence reads: CASSFGWEQFF. Here the CDR3 DNA reads TGTGCCAGCAGTTTCGGGTGGGAGCAGTTCTTC.

The chain combines TRBV7-8 with TRBJ2-1; 11 nucleotides line up with TRBD2. The germline gives CDR1 SGHVS, CDR2 FQNEAQ. With V trimmed by 5 bases and J by 8 bases, 11 bases remained unmatched. The CDR3 loop spans 16 amino acids. The CDR3 DNA sequence: TGTGCCAGCAGCCCAGGGCGACTAGCGGGATGGTATGAGCAGTTCTTC. Its translation is CASSPGRLAGWYEQFF.

The chain's CDR3 is CASSAGGFQPQHF. Written as DNA, the CDR3 is TGTGCCAGCAGTGCCGGGGGGTTTCAGCCCCAGCATTTT. The gene calls are TRBV12-3 or TRBV12-4 and TRBJ1-5; D may be TRBD1 (5 bases). Trimming stripped 5 bases from V and 6 bases from J, with 11 bases between. This CDR3 spans 13 amino acids.

The chain uses TRBV7-2 and TRBJ1-4; D might be TRBD1 (5 bases). The germline gives CDR1 SGHTA, CDR2 FQGNSA. The CDR3 extends over 16 amino acids. Trimming removed 1 base from V and 0 bases from J, with 9 bases in between. The DNA for the CDR3 is TGTGCCAGCAGCTTAGGTCTGACAGCAACTAATGAAAAACTGTTTTTT. Translation gives CASSLGLTATNEKLFF.

This clone appeared a few times. The chain has TRBV7-2 and TRBJ2-5, with 12 nucleotides matching TRBD2. The CDR3 extends over 16 amino acids. V was pared by 6 bases and J by 0 bases, with 5 bases of the junction left unmatched. Germline V CDR1 and CDR2: SGHTA, FQGNSA. CDR3 region: CASSRLAGGYQETQYF. The CDR3 DNA reads TGTGCCAGCAGTCGTCTAGCGGGAGGGTACCAAGAGACCCAGTACTTC.

The chain carries TRBV27 and TRBJ1-2, with TRBD1 as a possible D gene (5 bases). Between the trimmed V and J ends, which lost 3 bases and 8 bases, there was a span of 28 bases. Germline V lookup: CDR1 MNHEY, CDR2 SMNVEV (reference sequence). The CDR3 is made up of 18 amino acids. CDR3 DNA sequence: TGTGCCAGCAGTTTGCTGAGGGGCTTGAATCTGGGGAGGGAAGGCTACACCTTC. As protein: CASSLLRGLNLGREGYTF.

The genes are TRBV5-1 and TRBJ2-1; 15 positions match TRBD2. V lost 0 bases and J lost 7; bases outside the gene matches: 8. CDR1 is SGHRS and CDR2 is YFSETQ in the germline V gene. The CDR3 spans 18 residues. CDR3 sequence: CASSLVGLAGGSRNEQFF. The CDR3 DNA follows: TGCGCCAGCAGCTTGGTGGGACTAGCGGGAGGTTCTAGGAATGAGCAGTTCTTC.

The chain carries TRBV5-4 and TRBJ1-1, with a tentative D call TRBD1 (5 bases). CDR3 length: 14 amino acids. V was clipped by 4 bases and J by 3 bases, with 13 bases between them. Per germline, CDR1 SGHNT and CDR2 YYREEE (reference sequence). CDR3 DNA sequence: TGTGCCAGCAGCCCGACAGTAGCGGACACTGAAGCTTTCTTT. It specifies CASSPTVADTEAFF.